This TCR beta chain was profiled in a study of control samples from healthy donors and cancer patients. Profiled with immunoSEQ multiplex PCR; TCRdb holds only in-frame clones, not every one. Of tens of thousands of clones in the sample, approximately 85% were seen once. CDR3 size: 14 residues. With 5 bases removed from V and 4 bases from J, the gap between germline ends came to 14 bases. Germline CDR1 reads SEHNR; CDR2 reads FQNEAQ (reference sequence). Sample: PBMCs. The rearrangement links TRBV7-9 to TRBJ1-1; possible D gene TRBD1, 6 bases. This receptor was identified in a man between 60 and 70 years old with colorectal cancer. CDR3 sequence (DNA): TGTGCCAGCAGCCTCGGGGGGGGCCCCACTGAAGCTTTCTTT. It translates to CASSLGGGPTEAFF.